Listed here are 2 T cell receptor beta chains from one sample, sequenced in a study of cytomegalovirus exposure and HLA in healthy donors (TCRdb year 2017). Library method: the immunoSEQ multiplex PCR assay. For the multiplex PCR, a mixture combining 60 forward primers for TCR Vbeta segments and 13 reverse primers for TCR Jbeta segments was used. TCRdb obtained this table from immuneACCESS and retained in-frame rearrangements with V and J assigned. These tables miss some clones; where compared with another copy, unresolved V genes account for less than half of the shortfall, and the remainder is unexplained. For this sample the table gives 200,000 to 250,000 clones, of which about two thirds were detected only once. The leading ten clones occupy 2.5% to 3% of the sample. The sample was PBMCs. The receptors were gathered from a man aged 40-49 years in good health and CMV-seropositive.

The V call is TRBV5-1, the J call TRBJ1-1; D is ambiguous. V dropped 3 bases and J dropped 1 base, with 16 bases sitting between them. Germline V gives CDR1 SGHRS, CDR2 YFSETQ. The CDR3 runs 16 residues. The DNA of the CDR3 is TGCGCCAGCAGCTCGGCAGGTTTCATCTCGAACACTGAAGCTTTCTTT. It specifies CASSSAGFISNTEAFF.

V and J are TRBV7-2 and TRBJ1-1, with D unresolved. The germline gives CDR1 SGHTA, CDR2 FQGNSA. The CDR3 has 17 residues. Trimming cost V 5 bases and J 3 bases, with 22 bases left between them. CDR3 in amino acids: CASSPYSQAGLDTEAFF. For the CDR3, the DNA is TGTGCCAGCAGCCCCTACAGCCAGGCAGGACTCGACACTGAAGCTTTCTTT.